This TCR beta chain was recorded in a study of T cell responses to AZD1222 COVID-19 vaccine. Produced via immunoSEQ multiplex PCR; TCRdb's table is partial and in-frame only. The table has about 120,000 clones, around 89% seen once. The V segment lost 4 bases and the J segment 3 bases; nucleotides outside the gene matches: 16. In germline, CDR1 is SGHRS, CDR2 YFSETQ. The CDR3 has 20 residues. The chain employs TRBV5-1 and TRBJ2-1; TRBD2 matches at 13 bases. This TCR was sampled from an adult in good health. The material was peripheral blood, obtained on day 0 of AZD1222 vaccination. CDR3 in amino acids: CASSGNLLAGGVGGYNEQFF. CDR3 nucleotide sequence: TGCGCCAGCAGCGGAAACTTACTAGCGGGAGGGGTAGGTGGCTACAATGAGCAGTTCTTC.